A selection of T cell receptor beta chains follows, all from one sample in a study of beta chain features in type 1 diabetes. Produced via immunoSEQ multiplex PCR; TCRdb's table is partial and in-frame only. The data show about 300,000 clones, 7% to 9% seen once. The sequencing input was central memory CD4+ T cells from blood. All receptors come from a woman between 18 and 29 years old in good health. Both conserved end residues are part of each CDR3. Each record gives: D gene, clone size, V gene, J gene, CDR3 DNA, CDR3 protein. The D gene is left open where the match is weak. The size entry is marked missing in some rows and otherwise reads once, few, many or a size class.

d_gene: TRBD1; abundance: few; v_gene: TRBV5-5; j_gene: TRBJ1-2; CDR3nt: TGTGCCAGCAGCAAGGACAGGGGAAGGTATGGCTACACCTTC; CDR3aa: CASSKDRGRYGYTF
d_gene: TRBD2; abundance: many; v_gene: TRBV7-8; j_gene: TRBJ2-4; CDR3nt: TGTGCCAGCAGCACTGGACTAGCGGGAGGCGTGGGGGACTTC; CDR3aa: CASSTGLAGGVGDF
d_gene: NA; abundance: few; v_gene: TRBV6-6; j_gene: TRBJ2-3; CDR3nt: TGTGCCAGCAGTTTGGCCAGTACAGATACGCAGTATTTT; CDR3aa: CASSLASTDTQYF
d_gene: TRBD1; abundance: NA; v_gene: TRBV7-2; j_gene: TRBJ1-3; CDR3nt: TGTGCCAGCAGCTTGGGACAGGGGCCTGCTGGAAACACCATATATTTT; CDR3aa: CASSLGQGPAGNTIYF
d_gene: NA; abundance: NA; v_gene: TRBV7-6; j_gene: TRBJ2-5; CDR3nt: TGTGCCAGCACCGCCCCGATGGAGACCCAGTACTTC; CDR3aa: CASTAPMETQYF
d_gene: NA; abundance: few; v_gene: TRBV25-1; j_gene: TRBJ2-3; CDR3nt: TGTGCCAGCAGTAGTTGGTCTTCCGTTGGTACAGATACGCAGTATTTT; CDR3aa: CASSSWSSVGTDTQYF
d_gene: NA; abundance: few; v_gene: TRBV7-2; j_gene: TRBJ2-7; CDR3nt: TGTGCCAGCAGCTTAAGGTTCGTGGCCGAGCAGTACTTC; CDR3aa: CASSLRFVAEQYF
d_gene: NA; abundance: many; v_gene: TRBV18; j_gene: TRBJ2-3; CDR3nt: TGTGCCAGCTCCCGAGCTAGCACAGATACGCAGTATTTT; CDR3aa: CASSRASTDTQYF
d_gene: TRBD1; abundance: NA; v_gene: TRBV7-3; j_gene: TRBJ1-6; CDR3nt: TGTGCCAGCAGCTTAAACCCGCAGGGGGGGAATTCACCCCTCCACTTT; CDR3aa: CASSLNPQGGNSPLHF
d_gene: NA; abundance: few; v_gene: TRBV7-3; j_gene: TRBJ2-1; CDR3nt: TGTGCCAGCAGCTTAACAGGACAGCAGGGCAATGAGCAGTTCTTC; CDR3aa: CASSLTGQQGNEQFF
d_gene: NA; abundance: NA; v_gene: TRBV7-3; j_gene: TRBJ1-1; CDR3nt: TGTGCCAGCAGCTCGGGACGGGACACTGAAGCTTTCTTT; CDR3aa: CASSSGRDTEAFF
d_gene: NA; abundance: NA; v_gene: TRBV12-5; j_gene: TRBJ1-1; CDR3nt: TGTGCTAGTGGTTTGGACTATCCGAACACTGAAGCTTTCTTT; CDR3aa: CASGLDYPNTEAFF
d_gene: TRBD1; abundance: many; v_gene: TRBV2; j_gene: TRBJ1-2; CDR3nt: TGTGCCAGCACCAGATTGGGACAGGGGTATGATGGCTACACCTTC; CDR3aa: CASTRLGQGYDGYTF
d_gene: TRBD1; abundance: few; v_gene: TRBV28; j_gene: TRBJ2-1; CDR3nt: TGTGCCAGCAGTCCCCGGGGACAGGGGGCTAATGAGCAGTTCTTC; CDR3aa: CASSPRGQGANEQFF
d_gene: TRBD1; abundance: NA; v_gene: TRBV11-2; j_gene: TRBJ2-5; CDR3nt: TGTGCCAGCAGCTTAGGACAGGGACAAGAGACCCAGTACTTC; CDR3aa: CASSLGQGQETQYF
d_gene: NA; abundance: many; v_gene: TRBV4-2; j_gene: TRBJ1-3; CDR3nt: TGTGCCAGCAGCCCGGAGCTACCGACAGGCTCTGGAAACACCATATATTTT; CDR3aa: CASSPELPTGSGNTIYF
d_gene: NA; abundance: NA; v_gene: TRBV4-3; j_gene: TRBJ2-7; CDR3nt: TGCGCCAGCAGCCTCACAGTAGACTACGAGCAGTACTTC; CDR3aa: CASSLTVDYEQYF
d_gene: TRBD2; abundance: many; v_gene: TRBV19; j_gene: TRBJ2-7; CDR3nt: TGTGCCAGTAGTAGCGGACTAGCGGGGGCCTACGAGCAGTACTTC; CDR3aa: CASSSGLAGAYEQYF
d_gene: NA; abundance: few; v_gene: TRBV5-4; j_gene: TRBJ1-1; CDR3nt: TGTGCCAGCAGCCCAGGCGCTCATAACACTGAAGCTTTCTTT; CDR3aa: CASSPGAHNTEAFF
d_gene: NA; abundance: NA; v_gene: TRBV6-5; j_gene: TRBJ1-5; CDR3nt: TGTGCCAGCAGTAGAAGACAGAATCAGCCCCAGCATTTT; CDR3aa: CASSRRQNQPQHF
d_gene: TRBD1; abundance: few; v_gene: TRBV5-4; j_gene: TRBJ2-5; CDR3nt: TGTGCCAGCAGCTTGGCGGGGGACAGGGGGCGACAGGAGACCCAGTACTTC; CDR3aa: CASSLAGDRGRQETQYF
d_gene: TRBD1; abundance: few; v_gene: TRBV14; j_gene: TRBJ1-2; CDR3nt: TGTGCCAGCAGTCCCGGGACAGGGTTCTCTCAAGGCGGCTACACCTTC; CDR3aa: CASSPGTGFSQGGYTF
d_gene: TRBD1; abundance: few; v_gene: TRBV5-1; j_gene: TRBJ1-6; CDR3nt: TGCGCCAGCATGCAGGGGGCCACCAATTCACCCCTCCACTTT; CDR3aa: CASMQGATNSPLHF
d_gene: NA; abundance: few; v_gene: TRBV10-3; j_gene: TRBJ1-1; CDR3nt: TGTGCCATCAGCCCAGGACAGCGGGAGACTGAAGCTTTCTTT; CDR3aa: CAISPGQRETEAFF
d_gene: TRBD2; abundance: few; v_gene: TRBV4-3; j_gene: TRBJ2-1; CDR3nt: TGCGCCAGCAGCCGGCTAGCGGGGACCTACAATGAGCAGTTCTTC; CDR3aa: CASSRLAGTYNEQFF
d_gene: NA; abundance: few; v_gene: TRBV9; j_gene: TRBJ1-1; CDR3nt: TGTGCCAGCAGCGTAGCTCCTCACAGCTCCCAGACTGAAGCTTTCTTT; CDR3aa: CASSVAPHSSQTEAFF
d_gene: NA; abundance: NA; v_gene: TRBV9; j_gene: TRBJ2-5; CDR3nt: TGTGCCAGCAGCCTCGCAGGGCGGGGTGGAGAGACCCAGTACTTC; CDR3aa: CASSLAGRGGETQYF
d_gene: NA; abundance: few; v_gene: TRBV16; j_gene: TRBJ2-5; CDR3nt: TGTGCCAGCAGCGATGGAGGGACAGATCAAGAGACCCAGTACTTC; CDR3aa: CASSDGGTDQETQYF
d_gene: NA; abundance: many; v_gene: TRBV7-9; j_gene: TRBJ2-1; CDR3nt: TGTGCCAGCAGCTTTGTGACTGGCTCCTACAATGAGCAGTTCTTC; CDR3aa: CASSFVTGSYNEQFF
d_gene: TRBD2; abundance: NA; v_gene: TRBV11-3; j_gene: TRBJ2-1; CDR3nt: TGTGCCAGCAGTCTAGCGGGACTCATCTACAATGAGCAGTTCTTC; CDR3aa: CASSLAGLIYNEQFF
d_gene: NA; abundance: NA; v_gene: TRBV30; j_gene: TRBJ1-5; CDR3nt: TGTGCCTGGAGGTTACCGGGACCAACAAATCAGCCCCAGCATTTT; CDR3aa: CAWRLPGPTNQPQHF
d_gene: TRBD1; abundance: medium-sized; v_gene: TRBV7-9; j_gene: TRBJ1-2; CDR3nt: TGTGCCAGCAGCTTAGTCTTGACAGGGGCAGGTGGCTACACCTTC; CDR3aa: CASSLVLTGAGGYTF
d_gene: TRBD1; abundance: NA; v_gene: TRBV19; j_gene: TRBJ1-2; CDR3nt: TGTGCCAGTAGTGTTTCCCGGACAGGGAATGGCTACACCTTC; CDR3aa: CASSVSRTGNGYTF
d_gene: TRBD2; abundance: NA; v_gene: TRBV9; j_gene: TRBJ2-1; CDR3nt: TGTGCCAGCAGCGTATCCGTGGGAGGGTGGAATGAGCAGTTCTTC; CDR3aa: CASSVSVGGWNEQFF
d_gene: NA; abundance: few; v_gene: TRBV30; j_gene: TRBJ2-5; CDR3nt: TGTGCCTGGGAAGGGGTGGAGACCCAGTACTTC; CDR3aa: CAWEGVETQYF
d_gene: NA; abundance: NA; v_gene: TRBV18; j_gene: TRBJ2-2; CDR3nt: TGTGCCAGCTCACCAGACACCGGGGAGCTGTTTTTT; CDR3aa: CASSPDTGELFF
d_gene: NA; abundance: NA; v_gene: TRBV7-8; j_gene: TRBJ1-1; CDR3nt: TGTGCCAGCAGCTTAGACCAGGGCGTTACTGAAGCTTTCTTT; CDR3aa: CASSLDQGVTEAFF
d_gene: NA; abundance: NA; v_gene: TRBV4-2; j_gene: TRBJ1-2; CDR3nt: TGTGCCAGCAGCCAAGATCAAGGGCGGCTAAACTATGGCTACACCTTC; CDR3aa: CASSQDQGRLNYGYTF
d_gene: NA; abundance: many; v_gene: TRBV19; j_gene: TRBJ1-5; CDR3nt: TGTGCCAGTAGTATGCGAAGGGTGTCTCAGTTGGGTCAGCCCCAGCATTTT; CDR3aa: CASSMRRVSQLGQPQHF
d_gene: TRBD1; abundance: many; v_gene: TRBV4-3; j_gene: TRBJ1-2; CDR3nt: TGCGCCAGCAGCCAAAAGACAGGGGCGTCTGTTGGCTACACCTTC; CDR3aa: CASSQKTGASVGYTF
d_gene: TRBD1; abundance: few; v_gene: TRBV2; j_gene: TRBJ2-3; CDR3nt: TGTGCCAGCAGGGGACAGTACACAGATACGCAGTATTTT; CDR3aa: CASRGQYTDTQYF
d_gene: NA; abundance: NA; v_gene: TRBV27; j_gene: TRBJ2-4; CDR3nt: TGTGCCAGCAGTCCGATCGGACAGCGAGACTTAGCCAAAAACATTCAGTACTTC; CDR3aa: CASSPIGQRDLAKNIQYF
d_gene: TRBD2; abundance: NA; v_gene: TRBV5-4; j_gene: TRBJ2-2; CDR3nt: TGTGCCAGCAGCGTGACTAGCGGGGGGAGAGGCGGGGAGCTGTTTTTT; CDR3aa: CASSVTSGGRGGELFF
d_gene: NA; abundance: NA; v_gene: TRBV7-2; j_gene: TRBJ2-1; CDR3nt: TGTGCCAGCAGCAAAACGGGGAGCCATGAGCAGTTCTTC; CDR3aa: CASSKTGSHEQFF
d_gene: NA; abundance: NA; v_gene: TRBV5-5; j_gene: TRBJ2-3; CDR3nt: TGTGCCAGCAGCTTGGAAGGTTCAGACTATACGCAGTATTTT; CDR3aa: CASSLEGSDYTQYF
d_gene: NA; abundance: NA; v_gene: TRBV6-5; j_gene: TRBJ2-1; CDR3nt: TGTGCCAGCAGGGACGAGGGACAAAGAGAGTTCTTC; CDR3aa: CASRDEGQREFF
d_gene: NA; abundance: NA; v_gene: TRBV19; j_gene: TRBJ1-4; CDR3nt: TGTGCCAGTAGTATAGACGCGGCAACTAATGAAAAACTGTTTTTT; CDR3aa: CASSIDAATNEKLFF
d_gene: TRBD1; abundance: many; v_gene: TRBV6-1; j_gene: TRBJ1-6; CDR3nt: TGTGCCAGCAGCGTTACAGGGGGCGTAGGGTCACCCCTCCACTTT; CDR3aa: CASSVTGGVGSPLHF
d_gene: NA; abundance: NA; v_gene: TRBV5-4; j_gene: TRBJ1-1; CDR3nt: TGTGCCAGCAGCTTAGTTTTGGAGGCTGAAGCTTTCTTT; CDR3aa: CASSLVLEAEAFF
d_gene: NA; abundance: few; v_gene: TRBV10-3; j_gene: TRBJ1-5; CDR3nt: TGTGCCATCAGTGATAGGGCAGGGATTAGCAATCAGCCCCAGCATTTT; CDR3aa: CAISDRAGISNQPQHF
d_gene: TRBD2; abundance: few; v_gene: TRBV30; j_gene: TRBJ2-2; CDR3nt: TGTGCCTGGATGACTAGCGGGAGGGTTGCCGGGGAGCTGTTTTTT; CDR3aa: CAWMTSGRVAGELFF
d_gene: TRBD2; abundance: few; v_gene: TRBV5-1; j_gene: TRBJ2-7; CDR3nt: TGCGCCAGCAGCCATGAGCGGGAGGTCCACGAGCAGTACTTC; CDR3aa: CASSHEREVHEQYF
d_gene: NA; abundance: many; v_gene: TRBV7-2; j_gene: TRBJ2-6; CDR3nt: TGTGCCAGCAGCTATTTGATCTCTGGGGCCAACGTCCTGACTTTC; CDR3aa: CASSYLISGANVLTF
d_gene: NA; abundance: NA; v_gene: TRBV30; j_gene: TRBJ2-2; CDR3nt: TGTGCCTGCGAGCGAGGCCGAGGCGGGGAGCTGTTTTTT; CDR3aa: CACERGRGGELFF